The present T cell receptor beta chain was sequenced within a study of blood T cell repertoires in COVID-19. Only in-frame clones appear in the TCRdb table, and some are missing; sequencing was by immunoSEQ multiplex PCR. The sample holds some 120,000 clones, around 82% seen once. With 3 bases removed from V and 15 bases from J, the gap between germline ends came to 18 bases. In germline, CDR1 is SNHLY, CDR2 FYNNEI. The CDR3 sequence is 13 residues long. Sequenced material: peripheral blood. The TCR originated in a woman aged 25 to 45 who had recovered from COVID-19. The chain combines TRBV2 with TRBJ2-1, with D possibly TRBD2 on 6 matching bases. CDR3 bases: TGTGCCAGCAGTGAGGGACTGGGCCTTAGGTGGTTCTTC. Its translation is CASSEGLGLRWFF.